Listed below are T cell receptor beta chains from one sample, sequenced in a study of T cell responses to AZD1222 COVID-19 vaccine. The data were produced by immunoSEQ multiplex PCR, yet TCRdb's version contains in-frame clones alone and is incomplete. The table includes about 190,000 clones, 85% to 95% detected once. The source was peripheral blood, collected on day 0 of AZD1222 vaccination. Receptor source: an adult in good health. The CDR3 runs from the conserved cysteine through the conserved F or W. A D gene is named only where the DNA matches it firmly. Clone size appears in some rows only: once, few, many, or a class for an expanded clone.

v_gene	d_gene	len	abundance	j_gene	CDR3aa	CDR3nt
TRBV19	NA	14	NA	TRBJ1-3	CASIAQSSGNTIYF	TGTGCCAGTATCGCACAGAGCTCTGGAAACACCATATATTTT
TRBV27	NA	14	NA	TRBJ2-2	CASSSAILTGELFF	TGTGCCAGCAGTTCTGCTATTCTAACCGGGGAGCTGTTTTTT
TRBV5-1	NA	14	NA	TRBJ2-7	CASSLGFTTYEQYF	TGCGCCAGCAGCTTGGGATTTACCACCTACGAGCAGTACTTC
TRBV7-2	NA	15	NA	TRBJ1-2	CASSLGDQAAYGYTF	TGTGCCAGCAGCTTGGGGGACCAAGCTGCCTATGGCTACACCTTC
TRBV6-2/TRBV6-3	NA	16	NA	TRBJ2-5	CASSYSTEQILETQYF	TGTGCCAGCAGTTACTCTACTGAACAGATTTTAGAGACCCAGTACTTC
TRBV2	NA	16	NA	TRBJ2-2	CATKLGGTGNTGELFF	TGTGCCACCAAGTTGGGCGGTACGGGGAACACCGGGGAGCTGTTTTTT
TRBV11-2	NA	16	NA	TRBJ1-6	CASSPVGARRNSPLHF	TGTGCCAGCAGCCCCGTGGGGGCTAGGAGGAATTCACCCCTCCACTTT
TRBV6-5	NA	14	NA	TRBJ1-2	CASSYSGFNYGYTF	TGTGCCAGCAGTTACTCGGGATTTAACTATGGCTACACCTTC
TRBV2	NA	14	NA	TRBJ1-4	CATRGFQTNEKLFF	TGTGCTACAAGGGGGTTTCAAACTAATGAAAAACTGTTTTTT
TRBV3-1/TRBV3-2	TRBD1	14	NA	TRBJ1-2	CASSQEGDRGGYTF	TGTGCCAGCAGCCAAGAGGGTGACAGGGGAGGCTACACCTTC
TRBV7-2	NA	13	NA	TRBJ2-1	CASSSRAHDEQFF	TGTGCCAGCAGCTCCCGGGCCCACGATGAGCAGTTCTTC
TRBV4-3	NA	13	NA	TRBJ1-2	CASSQDAEYGYTF	TGCGCCAGCAGCCAAGATGCAGAGTATGGCTACACCTTC
TRBV13	NA	14	NA	TRBJ1-2	CASSSGQGRTGYTF	TGTGCCAGCAGCTCGGGCCAGGGTCGGACTGGCTACACCTTC
TRBV28	TRBD1	12	NA	TRBJ2-7	CASRDRVYEQYF	TGTGCCAGCCGGGACAGGGTCTACGAGCAGTACTTC
TRBV29-1	TRBD2	13	NA	TRBJ2-5	CSAARGTEETQYF	TGCAGCGCAGCGCGGGGGACCGAAGAGACCCAGTACTTC
TRBV11-1	TRBD1	15	NA	TRBJ1-5	CASSHGTGANQPQHF	TGTGCCAGCAGCCATGGGACAGGGGCCAATCAGCCCCAGCATTTT
TRBV12-2	NA	15	NA	TRBJ1-1	CASRQNQGGQLGAFF	TGTGCAAGTCGCCAGAACCAGGGGGGCCAATTGGGTGCTTTCTTT
TRBV6-5	TRBD1	15	NA	TRBJ1-5	CASKGQGAKNQPQHF	TGTGCCAGCAAGGGACAGGGGGCGAAGAATCAGCCCCAGCATTTT
TRBV12-3/TRBV12-4	NA	13	NA	TRBJ1-1	CASSSDGGTEAFF	TGTGCCAGCAGTTCCGACGGGGGAACTGAAGCTTTCTTT
TRBV10-2	TRBD1	12	NA	TRBJ1-2	CASSRTGDSYTF	TGCGCCAGCAGTCGGACAGGGGATAGCTACACCTTC
TRBV9	NA	15	NA	TRBJ2-5	CASSVGATGRETQYF	TGTGCCAGCAGCGTAGGCGCGACTGGGAGGGAGACCCAGTACTTC
TRBV7-8	NA	13	NA	TRBJ1-5	CASSLGWEQPQHF	TGTGCCAGCAGCTTAGGGTGGGAGCAGCCCCAGCATTTT
TRBV5-1	NA	14	NA	TRBJ1-2	CASSLEVPNYGYTF	TGCGCCAGCAGCTTGGAGGTTCCTAACTATGGCTACACCTTC
TRBV28	TRBD1	13	NA	TRBJ2-7	CASRRGGTYEQYF	TGTGCCAGCAGACGAGGGGGCACCTACGAGCAGTACTTC
TRBV24-1	TRBD1	16	once	TRBJ1-4	CATSAPSGQGAEKLFF	TGTGCCACCAGTGCCCCCTCCGGACAGGGGGCGGAAAAACTGTTTTTT
TRBV6-5	NA	12	NA	TRBJ1-1	CASTPTGGGAFF	TGTGCCAGCACCCCGACAGGTGGTGGAGCTTTCTTT
TRBV5-1	NA	14	NA	TRBJ2-1	CASSLVSSANEQFF	TGCGCCAGCAGCTTGGTTTCGTCGGCCAATGAGCAGTTCTTC
TRBV7-9	NA	18	NA	TRBJ2-7	CASSSPSLGFQGQYEQYF	TGTGCCAGCAGCTCCCCAAGCTTAGGGTTTCAGGGGCAATACGAGCAGTACTTC
TRBV24-1	NA	14	NA	TRBJ2-1	CATSDAGSDNEQFF	TGTGCCACCAGTGACGCCGGGTCCGACAATGAGCAGTTCTTC
TRBV9	NA	14	NA	TRBJ1-6	CASRAGQYNSPLHF	TGTGCCAGCAGGGCCGGACAGTATAATTCACCCCTCCACTTT
TRBV6-5	TRBD2	13	NA	TRBJ2-5	CAHKAGGKETQYF	TGTGCCCACAAAGCGGGGGGGAAGGAGACCCAGTACTTC
TRBV25-1	NA	14	NA	TRBJ2-7	CASSPRGGLNEQYF	TGTGCCAGCAGCCCCAGGGGAGGTTTGAACGAGCAGTACTTC
TRBV19	TRBD1	15	NA	TRBJ1-2	CASSRRTGINYGYTF	TGTGCCAGTAGTAGGAGGACAGGGATTAACTATGGCTACACCTTC
TRBV11-2	NA	14	NA	TRBJ2-7	CASSSTGTPGGQYF	TGTGCCAGCAGCTCCACCGGGACCCCTGGGGGGCAGTACTTC
TRBV14	NA	13	few	TRBJ2-5	CASSQAPKETQYF	TGTGCCAGCAGCCAAGCGCCAAAAGAGACCCAGTACTTC
TRBV9	TRBD1	15	once	TRBJ2-3	CASSAMGQVRDTQYF	TGTGCCAGCAGCGCGATGGGACAGGTCAGAGATACGCAGTATTTT
TRBV6-5	NA	15	NA	TRBJ2-7	CASSYSKGPAYEQYF	TGTGCCAGCAGTTACTCGAAGGGCCCAGCCTACGAGCAGTACTTC
TRBV5-1	NA	14	NA	TRBJ1-5	CASSEGAESQPQHF	TGCGCCAGCTCAGAGGGAGCGGAGAGTCAGCCCCAGCATTTT
TRBV2	NA	13	NA	TRBJ1-3	CASKKTSGNTIYF	TGTGCCAGCAAAAAGACCTCTGGAAACACCATATATTTT
TRBV30	NA	14	NA	TRBJ1-2	CAWSKGPLLSGYTF	TGTGCCTGGAGCAAGGGACCGCTCCTTAGCGGCTACACCTTC
TRBV6-5	NA	13	NA	TRBJ1-4	CASSYSVGGKLFF	TGTGCCAGCAGTTACTCGGTGGGGGGAAAACTGTTTTTT
TRBV6-5	NA	13	NA	TRBJ1-2	CASAGPHPFGYTF	TGTGCCAGCGCTGGGCCCCACCCATTTGGCTACACCTTC
TRBV3-1/TRBV3-2	NA	13	NA	TRBJ1-1	CASSQGENTEAFF	TGTGCCAGCAGCCAAGGGGAAAACACTGAAGCTTTCTTT
TRBV5-1	TRBD2	16	NA	TRBJ2-7	CASSLGLAGGRYEQYF	TGCGCCAGCAGCTTGGGACTAGCGGGGGGGCGGTACGAGCAGTACTTC
TRBV7-4	NA	10	NA	TRBJ2-2	CGQITGELFF	TGCGGACAAATCACCGGGGAGCTGTTTTTT
TRBV5-1	NA	17	few	TRBJ2-3	CASRTNPGGIGTDTQYF	TGCGCCAGCAGAACCAACCCTGGGGGCATAGGCACAGATACGCAGTATTTT
TRBV6-5	NA	15	NA	TRBJ1-5	CASRGARYGNQPQHF	TGTGCCAGCAGAGGGGCGAGGTACGGCAATCAGCCCCAGCATTTT
TRBV2	TRBD1	14	NA	TRBJ2-7	CASSDGTGATEQYF	TGTGCCAGCAGTGACGGGACAGGGGCCACCGAGCAGTACTTC
TRBV4-1	TRBD1	16	NA	TRBJ2-1	CASSQGQGASYNEQFF	TGCGCCAGCAGCCAAGGCCAGGGGGCAAGCTACAATGAGCAGTTCTTC
TRBV5-5	NA	12	NA	TRBJ2-4	CASSLDGVGSNF	TGTGCCAGCAGCTTGGACGGGGTAGGGAGTAACTTC
TRBV5-1	TRBD1	16	NA	TRBJ1-6	CASSLGTGRIDSPLHF	TGCGCCAGCAGCTTAGGGACAGGGAGGATCGATTCACCCCTCCACTTT
TRBV5-6	NA	15	once	TRBJ1-1	CASSLVTLGYTEAFF	TGTGCCAGCAGCTTGGTAACACTCGGTTACACTGAAGCTTTCTTT